These 24 T cell receptor beta chains originate from one sample sequenced in a study of T-cell memory formation after mild COVID-19. From the 5' RACE reads, TCRdb called clonotypes with MiXCR, one entry per CDR3 protein. In the table there are more than 300,000 distinct CDR3 sequences, about an eighth of which are singletons. Sequencing was carried out using PBMCs or a T cell subset sorted from them (not recorded which). Receptors were obtained from a young man who had mild COVID-19 (a few samples of this study predate the infection). Cell type and time point are not known.

This clonotype has only a few counts. The chain joins TRBV6-2 or TRBV6-3 to TRBJ2-1; no clear D. Germline CDR1 MNHEY, CDR2 SVGEGT. The CDR3 runs to 14 residues. Trimming cost V 2 bases and J 4 bases, with 9 bases left between them. Here the CDR3 reads CASSYRVRYNEQFF. In DNA, the CDR3 is TGTGCCAGCAGTTACAGGGTGAGGTACAATGAGCAGTTCTTC.

The chain carries TRBV29-1 and TRBJ2-3; D is unresolved. Germline V gene sequence: CDR1 SQVTM, CDR2 ANQGSEA. The CDR3 totals 10 residues. Deletions cut 3 bases from V and 9 bases from J, with 7 bases between. CDR3 in amino acids: CSVDGNTQYF. The CDR3 coding sequence is TGCAGCGTTGATGGGAACACGCAGTATTTT.

This clonotype occurred many times. The rearrangement joins TRBV5-1 to TRBJ2-1, with a weak D call TRBD2 (7 bases). CDR3 length: 17 amino acids. Germline lookup yields CDR1 SGHRS and CDR2 YFSETQ. Trimming took 3 bases from V and 4 from J, leaving 20 bases between them. The CDR3 bases are TGCGCCAGCAGCTCCCCTCTGGGGGGGCTCTCATACAATGAGCAGTTCTTC. It codes for CASSSPLGGLSYNEQFF.

There are a few counts of this clonotype. The V and J genes are TRBV15 and TRBJ2-7; TRBD2 is a possible D gene (7 bases). The germline V gene encodes CDR1 LNHNV and CDR2 YYDKDF (reference sequence). The V end lost 4 bases, the J end lost 3 bases, and 13 bases lay between the germline ends. The CDR3 extends over 14 amino acids. The CDR3: CATSTRGGVYEQYF. The CDR3, as DNA: TGTGCCACCAGCACTAGGGGGGGGGTCTACGAGCAGTACTTC.

This clonotype came up a few times. The chain joins TRBV5-7 to TRBJ2-5; the match to TRBD1 covers 7 bases. TRBV5-7 is recorded as an ORF, its role being uncertain. This CDR3 is built from 15 residues. The V gene end was trimmed by 3 bases and the J gene end by 2 bases; junction bases not matched to a gene: 7. Here the CDR3 reads CASSSRYRGQETQYF. DNA for the CDR3: TGTGCCAGCAGCTCCCGTTACAGGGGACAAGAGACCCAGTACTTC.

This clonotype showed up just a few times. CDR3 in amino acids: CASSLTRGTPDTQYF. CDR3 DNA sequence: TGTGCCAGCAGCTTAACCCGGGGGACCCCAGATACGCAGTATTTT. This chain connects TRBV7-9 to TRBJ2-3; perhaps TRBD2 as D (6 bases). CDR1 SEHNR and CDR2 FQNEAQ come from the germline V gene (reference sequence). Trimming cost V 2 bases and J 4 bases, with 13 bases left between them. There are 15 residues in the CDR3.

The V and J genes are TRBV7-2 and TRBJ2-7, with 8 bases lining up with TRBD1. The CDR3 spans 15 residues. V shed 1 base, J shed 7 bases, and the junction held 9 bases outside the gene matches. The V gene's germline CDR1 is SGHTA and CDR2 FQGNSA. The DNA of the CDR3 is TGTGCCAGCAGCTTAGGAGTGGGCAGGGGGCTTGAGCAGTACTTC. Protein: CASSLGVGRGLEQYF.

The CDR3 is CASSNIIGLAGATTSTDTQYF. The CDR3 DNA is TGTGCCAGCAGCAATATCATCGGACTAGCGGGGGCTACCACTAGCACAGATACGCAGTATTTT. The J gene is TRBJ2-3, the V gene TRBV7-6; 13 bases match TRBD2. The CDR3 has 21 amino acids. V shed 5 bases and J 0 bases; nucleotides not matched to a gene: 17. The germline gives CDR1 SGHVS, CDR2 FNYEAQ. Full variable domain (rest looked up from reference TRBV7-6 and TRBJ2-3): GAGVSQSPRYKVTKRGQDVALRCDPISGHVSLYWYRQALGQGPEFLTYFNYEAQQDKSGLPNDRFSAERPEGSISTLTIQRTEQRDSAMYRCASSNIIGLAGATTSTDTQYFGPGTRLTVL.

The chain recombines TRBV6-2 or TRBV6-3 with TRBJ2-7; TRBD1 might be the D (6 bases). Germline V gene lookup returns CDR1 MNHEY and CDR2 SVGEGT. Trimming shortened V by 7 bases and J by 2 bases, and 12 bases separated the two germline ends. The CDR3 extends over 13 amino acids. The CDR3: CASIRQGTYEQYV. The CDR3, as DNA: TGTGCCAGCATTCGGCAGGGGACCTACGAGCAGTACGTC.

This clonotype was seen a handful of times. CDR3 coding DNA: TGCAGCGTTGAAGATCGATGGGACAGGGTCAATGAGCAGTTCTTC. Protein sequence: CSVEDRWDRVNEQFF. The chain has TRBV29-1 and TRBJ2-1; 9 nucleotides match TRBD1. J lost 6 bases, V lost 0 bases, and 6 bases had no gene match. CDR3 length equals 15 residues. Germline V gene lookup returns CDR1 SQVTM and CDR2 ANQGSEA.

This clonotype was seen at least ten times. V gene TRBV19 combines with J gene TRBJ1-2; D gene uncertain. The V gene's germline CDR1 is LNHDA and CDR2 SQIVND (reference sequence). Trimming removed 3 bases from V and 7 bases from J, with 9 bases in between. This CDR3 is built from 12 residues. Here the CDR3 DNA reads TGTGCCAGTAGTATCGAAAGGGTTGGCTACACCTTC. This encodes CASSIERVGYTF.

This clonotype was observed a handful of times. The chain employs TRBV9 and TRBJ2-4, with D perhaps matching TRBD1 (6 bases). CDR3 size: 15 residues. CDR1 is SGDLS and CDR2 is YYNGEE in the germline V gene. V lost 4 bases and J lost 7, with 18 bases in between. CDR3 nucleotides: TGTGCCAGCAGCCCCCACCCGGGTCAGGGGAACATTCAGTACTTC. As protein: CASSPHPGQGNIQYF.

The chain couples TRBV11-2 to TRBJ2-5, with no clear D. The CDR3 spans 14 residues. Germline lookup yields CDR1 SGHAT and CDR2 FQNNGV. Trimming shortened V by 1 base and J by 2 bases, and 8 bases separated the two germline ends. The CDR3, as DNA: TGTGCCAGCAGCTTAGTGACGCTTCAAGAGACCCAGTACTTC. Residues: CASSLVTLQETQYF.

The chain joins TRBV20-1 to TRBJ2-1, with D possibly TRBD2 on 6 matching bases. With 0 bases removed from V and 8 bases from J, the gap between germline ends came to 11 bases. Germline V gene sequence: CDR1 DFQATT, CDR2 SNEGSKA (reference sequence). This CDR3 has 13 amino acids. The CDR3 DNA sequence: TGCAGTGCTAGAGACCCCGCGGGGTATGAGCAGTTCTTC. Translation gives CSARDPAGYEQFF.

This clonotype was seen more than once but under ten times. The chain is built from TRBV27 and TRBJ1-1; unclear D gene. This CDR3 is built from 13 residues. Trimming stripped 6 bases from V and 5 bases from J, with 13 bases between. Per the germline V gene, CDR1 is MNHEY and CDR2 is SMNVEV (reference sequence). The CDR3 reads CASREAGFTEAFF. The CDR3 DNA reads as TGTGCCAGCAGGGAGGCAGGATTTACTGAAGCTTTCTTT.

In its sample, this clonotype was seen a few times. V is TRBV4-3 and J is TRBJ2-7; D is possibly TRBD1 (6 bases). Germline values: CDR1 LGHNA, CDR2 YSLEER. The CDR3 sequence is 14 residues long. Trimming stripped 1 base from V and 1 base from J, with 8 bases between. CDR3 nucleotides: TGCGCCAGCAGCCAAGGGACAGCTTCCTACGAGCAGTACTTC. Translation gives CASSQGTASYEQYF.

The chain employs TRBV3-1 and TRBJ1-3; no clear D. The CDR3 is 16 residues long. CDR1 and CDR2 from the germline V gene are LGHDT and YNNKEL (reference sequence). V was trimmed by 5 bases and J by 2 bases, leaving 16 bases between them. CDR3 loop: CASSAEIGFTGNTIYF. The CDR3 DNA reads TGTGCCAGCAGCGCAGAAATAGGGTTTACTGGAAACACCATATATTTT.

As regards this clonotype: A much larger clone is a single base away; this may be a read error. The CDR3 nucleotides read TGTGCCAGCAACCAGGATCATAGGCAAGAGACCCAGTACTTC. Its protein product is CASNQDHRQETQYF. This chain joins TRBV4-2 and TRBJ2-5; D is unresolved. Trimming left V 7 bases short and J 2 bases short, with 14 bases between. CDR1 is LGHNA, CDR2 YNFKEQ, per germline. The CDR3 contains 14 residues.

This clonotype was seen a handful of times. This rearrangement joins TRBV7-9 to TRBJ1-2; D uncertain. The CDR3 runs 11 residues. Germline loops: CDR1 SEHNR, CDR2 FQNEAQ (reference sequence). V was pared by 4 bases and J by 10 bases, with 10 bases between. CDR3 DNA sequence: TGTGCCAGCAGCTCGGCAACGTTCTACACCTTC. Amino acids: CASSSATFYTF.

This rearrangement joins TRBV20-1 to TRBJ2-1; TRBD1 aligns across 8 bases. V shed 7 bases and J 8 bases; nucleotides not matched to a gene: 10. The CDR3 totals 13 residues. In germline, CDR1 is DFQATT, CDR2 SNEGSKA (reference sequence). The CDR3 protein is CSVRGQVVDEQFF. The CDR3 DNA reads as TGCAGTGTTAGGGGACAGGTAGTGGATGAGCAGTTCTTC.

This clonotype turned up a few times. The chain is built from TRBV29-1 and TRBJ2-1, with 9 bases aligning to TRBD1. The CDR3 has 14 amino acids. V was clipped by 6 bases and J by 12 bases; unmatched bases: 15. Germline V lookup: CDR1 SQVTM, CDR2 ANQGSEA. CDR3: CSVDRGRDLSVQFF. The CDR3 DNA reads TGCAGCGTGGACAGGGGTCGGGATTTGTCCGTGCAGTTCTTC.

This chain links TRBV20-1 with TRBJ1-4, with a tentative D call TRBD1 (6 bases). Germline loops: CDR1 DFQATT, CDR2 SNEGSKA (reference sequence). The V end lost 1 base, the J end lost 0 bases, and 12 bases lay between the germline ends. This CDR3 comprises 16 residues. The CDR3 DNA follows: TGCAGTGCTAGAGGGACAGCCGGTGCAACTAATGAAAAACTGTTTTTT. Protein sequence: CSARGTAGATNEKLFF.

The V and J genes are TRBV4-3 and TRBJ1-1; the D is unclear. The CDR3 length is 15 residues. Germline CDR1 and CDR2: LGHNA and YSLEER. V lost 0 bases and J lost 4, with 12 bases in between. In nucleotides, the CDR3 is TGCGCCAGCAGCCAAGATATGAGCGCGAGCACTGAAGCTTTCTTT. Translation: CASSQDMSASTEAFF.

This clonotype was recorded at least ten times. The gene calls are TRBV5-6 and TRBJ1-2; 8 bases match TRBD1. The V gene's germline CDR1 is SGHDT and CDR2 YYEEEE. The CDR3 runs 14 residues. V was pared by 0 bases and J by 4 bases, with 2 bases of the junction left unmatched. For the CDR3, the DNA is TGTGCCAGCAGCTTGGCAGGGGGCGGCTATGGCTACACCTTC. This codes for CASSLAGGGYGYTF.